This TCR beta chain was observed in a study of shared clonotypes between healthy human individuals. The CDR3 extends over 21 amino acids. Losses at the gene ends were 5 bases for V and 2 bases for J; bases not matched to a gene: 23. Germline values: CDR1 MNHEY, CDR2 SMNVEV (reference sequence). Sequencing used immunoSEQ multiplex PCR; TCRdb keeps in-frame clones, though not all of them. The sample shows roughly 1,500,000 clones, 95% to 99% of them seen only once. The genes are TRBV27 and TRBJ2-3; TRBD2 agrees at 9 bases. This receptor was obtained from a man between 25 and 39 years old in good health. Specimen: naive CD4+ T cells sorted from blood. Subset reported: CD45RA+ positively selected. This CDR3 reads CASSLRLAGATTEPHTDTQYF. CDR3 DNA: TGTGCCAGCAGTCTACGGTTAGCGGGAGCTACAACAGAACCACACACAGATACGCAGTATTTT.